This T cell receptor (beta chain) was identified during a study of radiation and T cells in renal cell carcinoma. Produced via immunoSEQ multiplex PCR; TCRdb's table is partial and in-frame only. The data contain about 86,000 clones, around 85% of them seen just once; the ten biggest clones take up approximately 9.6%. As to time point: blood 4 weeks post-SBRT, at nephrectomy. The treatment here: 15 Gy SBRT to primary tumor, nephrectomy 4 weeks later. Trimming took off 0 bases at V and 11 bases at J, with 7 bases between the two ends. Germline values: CDR1 SGHDN, CDR2 FVKESK. This CDR3 comprises 11 residues. This clone was recorded many times. Its antigen is undetermined. Study-level findings and limits: No pretreatment tumor biopsies were available for baseline clonotypes.

This specimen consisted of blood, obtained from a patient whose treatment included radiotherapy and nephrectomy. The rearrangement uses TRBV14 and TRBJ1-1; D ambiguous. The TCR sequence derives from a man between 45 and 60 years old with renal cell carcinoma. CDR3 DNA sequence: TGTGCCAGCAGCCAAGATCTCGGGGCTTTCTTT. As protein: CASSQDLGAFF.